This TCR beta chain was recovered during a study of blood T cell repertoires in COVID-19. This clone was observed a handful of times. Authors' analysis steps: By means of reference gene primer amplification, nucleated cell counts were estimated. The table came from immunoSEQ multiplex PCR; TCRdb's copy has only in-frame clones and leaves some out. D and trimming come from the DNA, and the V and J calls and clone size come from that table. The sample carries about 130,000 clones, approximately 89% recorded once. The CDR3 totals 16 residues. V lost 5 bases and J lost 6; bases outside the gene matches: 7. Germline V CDR1 and CDR2: SGHAT, FQNNGV.

This chain links TRBV11-2 with TRBJ2-3; TRBD2 aligns across 14 bases. The source material was peripheral blood. The source of this sequence is a human donor in a cohort sampled during active COVID-19. The CDR3 reads CASSARLAGGPDTQYF. DNA of the CDR3: TGTGCCAGCAGCGCCAGACTAGCGGGGGGGCCGGATACGCAGTATTTT.